This TCR beta chain was sequenced in a study of blood T cell repertoires in COVID-19. Background on the study: From the United States, Italy and Spain came samples of acute and convalescent COVID-19. T cells, B-cell-depleted T cells, or PBMCs supplied cDNA or gDNA.

Under the authors' procedure: How many nucleated cells were present was estimated from reference gene primer amplification. Only in-frame clones appear in the TCRdb table, and some are missing; sequencing was by immunoSEQ multiplex PCR. V and J calls and clone size are those listed in that table; D and trimming were worked out from the DNA. The sample contains roughly 150,000 clones, 70% to 90% of which appear only once. Trimming took 5 bases from V and 2 from J, leaving 16 bases between them. The CDR3 loop spans 15 amino acids. Germline-derived CDR1 and CDR2 are GTSNPN and SVGIG (reference sequence).

The receptor's source is a woman in her seventies with acute or convalescent COVID-19. The specimen was peripheral blood. The genes are TRBV30 and TRBJ2-1, with D possibly matching TRBD2 (5 bases). The CDR3 spells CAWSKESGTYNEQFF. The DNA for the CDR3 is TGTGCCTGGTCAAAGGAGAGCGGAACCTACAATGAGCAGTTCTTC.